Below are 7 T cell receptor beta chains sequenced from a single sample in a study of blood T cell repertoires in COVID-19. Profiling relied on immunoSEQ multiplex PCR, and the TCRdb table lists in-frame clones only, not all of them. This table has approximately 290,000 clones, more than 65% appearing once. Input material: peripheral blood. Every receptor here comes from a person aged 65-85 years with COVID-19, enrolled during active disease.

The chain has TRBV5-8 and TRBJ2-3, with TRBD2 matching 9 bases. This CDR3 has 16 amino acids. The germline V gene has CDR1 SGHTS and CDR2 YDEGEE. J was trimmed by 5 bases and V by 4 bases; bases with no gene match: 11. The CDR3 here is CASSKIAGAAQDTQYF. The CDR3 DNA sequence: TGTGCCAGCAGCAAAATAGCGGGGGCGGCCCAAGATACGCAGTATTTT.

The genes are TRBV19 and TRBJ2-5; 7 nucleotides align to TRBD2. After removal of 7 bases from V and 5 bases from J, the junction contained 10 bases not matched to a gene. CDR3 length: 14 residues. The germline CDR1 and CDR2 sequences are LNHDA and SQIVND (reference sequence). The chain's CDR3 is CASNAGVSSETQYF. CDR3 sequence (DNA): TGTGCCAGTAACGCGGGAGTATCGAGCGAGACCCAGTACTTC.

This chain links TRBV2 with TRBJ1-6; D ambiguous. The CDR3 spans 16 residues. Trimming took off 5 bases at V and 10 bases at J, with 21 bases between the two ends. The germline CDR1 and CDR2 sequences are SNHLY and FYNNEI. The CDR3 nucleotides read TGTGCCAGCAGTAAGTGGCGGGTGAGTGTTGGCTCACCCCTCCACTTT. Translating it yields CASSKWRVSVGSPLHF.

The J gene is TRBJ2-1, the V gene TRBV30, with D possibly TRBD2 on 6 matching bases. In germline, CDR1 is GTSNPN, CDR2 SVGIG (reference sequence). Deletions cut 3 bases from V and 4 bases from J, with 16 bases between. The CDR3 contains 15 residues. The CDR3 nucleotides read TGTGCCTGGAGCCGTAAGGGACTCACATACAATGAGCAGTTCTTC. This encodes CAWSRKGLTYNEQFF.

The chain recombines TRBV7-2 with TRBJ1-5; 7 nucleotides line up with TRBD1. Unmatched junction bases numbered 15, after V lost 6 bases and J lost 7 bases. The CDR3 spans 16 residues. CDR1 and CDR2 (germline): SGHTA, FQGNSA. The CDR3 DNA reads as TGTGCCAGCAGTTCGGATGGTTCAGGGGGGAACCAGCCCCAGCATTTT. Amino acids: CASSSDGSGGNQPQHF.

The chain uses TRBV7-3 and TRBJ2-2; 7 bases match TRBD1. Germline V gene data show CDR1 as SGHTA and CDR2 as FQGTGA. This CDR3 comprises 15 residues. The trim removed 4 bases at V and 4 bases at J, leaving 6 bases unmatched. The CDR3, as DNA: TGTGCCAGCAGCTCCCGACAGGGTGGCACCGGGGAGCTGTTTTTT. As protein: CASSSRQGGTGELFF.

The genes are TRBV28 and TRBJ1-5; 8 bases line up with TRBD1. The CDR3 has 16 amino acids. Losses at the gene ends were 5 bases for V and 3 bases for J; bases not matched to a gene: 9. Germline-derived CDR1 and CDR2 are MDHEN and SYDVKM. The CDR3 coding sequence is TGTGCCAGCAGTACACAAAGACAGGGGATCAATCAGCCCCAGCATTTT. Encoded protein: CASSTQRQGINQPQHF.